What follows describes a single TCR beta chain. The entry originates in a study of cytomegalovirus exposure and HLA in healthy donors. PCR employed 60 Vbeta and 13 Jbeta primers. Repertoires were generated with immunoSEQ multiplex PCR, while TCRdb's copy carries only in-frame clones and drops some. The table has about 210,000 clones, roughly 74% seen once. This sequence originates from a woman aged 30 to 39 in good health and CMV-seropositive. Sequencing input: PBMCs.

CDR3: CASTGLGKVNEQFF. Here the CDR3 DNA reads TGTGCCAGTACGGGATTAGGGAAAGTCAATGAGCAGTTCTTC. The rearrangement links TRBV19 to TRBJ2-1; D is possibly TRBD2 (5 bases). CDR1 and CDR2 (germline): LNHDA, SQIVND (reference sequence). The CDR3 extends over 14 amino acids. V was trimmed by 7 bases and J by 6 bases, leaving 16 bases between them.